These T cell receptor beta chains were read from a single sample in a study of a mutant IDH1 vaccine in newly diagnosed glioma. These TCRs' antigens remain unknown. Clones were read by immunoSEQ multiplex PCR, and TCRdb kept only the in-frame ones, dropping some. The table has 25,000 to 35,000 clones, more than 65% seen once; the top ten hold 29%. Sequencing used PBMCs, obtained from a glioma patient whose treatment included an IDH1 peptide vaccine. The receptor set was obtained from a man younger than 45 with glioma. CDR3s include the opening cysteine and the closing phenylalanine or tryptophan.

V gene,J gene,CDR3 protein
TRBV7-9,TRBJ2-7,CASSQIRDSYEQYF
TRBV19,TRBJ1-2,CASSILGREEVEGYTF
TRBV7-2,TRBJ2-4,CASSLGESRWGKNIQYF
TRBV7-8,TRBJ2-7,CASSSAYEQYF
TRBV7-9,TRBJ2-7,CASAVSSRYYEQYF
TRBV2,TRBJ2-7,CASSEAYLVGEQYF
TRBV6-6,TRBJ1-1,CASSGMNTEAFF
TRBV18,TRBJ2-3,CASSPEGPSTDTQYF
TRBV14,TRBJ1-2,CASSQETGQGDGYTF
TRBV6-6,TRBJ2-2,CASSTSSGGELFF
TRBV10-3,TRBJ2-1,CASKSQGENEQFF
TRBV30,TRBJ1-6,CAWRVQRRARAPLHF
TRBV6-5,TRBJ2-3,CASSPSGDTQYF
TRBV30,TRBJ1-1,CACYNFRWTEAFF
TRBV5-1,TRBJ1-1,CASRADGMSEAFF
TRBV19,TRBJ2-7,CASSLNREGSYEQYF
TRBV5-4,TRBJ2-5,CASSWDREETQYF
TRBV5-4,TRBJ1-3,CASSLAGGSSGNTIYF
TRBV5-5,TRBJ1-1,CASSLGHVTLTEAFF
TRBV29-1,TRBJ2-1,CSVEAGGNEQFF
TRBV5-1,TRBJ1-1,CASSFTYRGNTEAFF
TRBV7-9,TRBJ1-1,CASSIRTEAFF
TRBV9,TRBJ1-1,CASSAIEANDAFF
TRBV19,TRBJ2-3,CASNMLAGLTDTQYF
TRBV7-9,TRBJ2-7,CASSFVGTGGYREQYF
TRBV29-1,TRBJ2-5,CSVRTSGRRETQYF
TRBV7-2,TRBJ1-1,CASRQSLGQESPEAFF
TRBV7-2,TRBJ1-4,CASSPDGSATNEKLFF
TRBV5-6,TRBJ1-1,CASSLAGSQAFF
TRBV7-6,TRBJ2-2,CASSLAGTSGFGGELFF
TRBV9,TRBJ2-6,CASSVGPGERGGANVLTF
TRBV29-1,TRBJ1-1,CSVQGQGLDTEAFF
TRBV5-4,TRBJ1-2,CASSWGLPAANYGYTF
TRBV21-1,TRBJ1-1,CASSTIRQENTEAFF
TRBV18,TRBJ2-5,CASSPMNREETQYF
TRBV7-9,TRBJ1-4,CASSLDRGGEKLFF